The rows below give T cell receptor beta chains drawn from one sample of a study of T cells after posttransplantation cyclophosphamide. Sequencing used immunoSEQ multiplex PCR; TCRdb keeps in-frame clones, though not all of them. The repertoire consists of fewer than 40,000 clones, none detected only once. What was sequenced was PBMCs. The receptors were gathered from a woman between 50 and 59 years old in good health and a related stem cell transplant donor. Each CDR3 is given with its conserved first and last residue. D genes are given only for firm matches. Clone size is given for some rows only: seen once, a few or many times, or a class if the clone is expanded.

D gene	clone size	J gene	V gene	CDR3 DNA	CDR3 protein
.	many	TRBJ1-4	TRBV5-4	TGTGCCAGCAGCCCGGGGTCTAATGAAAAACTGTTTTTT	CASSPGSNEKLFF
TRBD2	many	TRBJ2-3	TRBV7-9	TGTGCCAGCAGCTTCGGGACTAGCGGGAATACGCAGTATTTT	CASSFGTSGNTQYF
.	many	TRBJ1-5	TRBV18	TGTGCCAGCTCGCCCGAGAACACAGGGCCGAGCAATCAGCCCCAGCATTTT	CASSPENTGPSNQPQHF
TRBD1	many	TRBJ1-1	TRBV7-9	TGTGCCAGCAGCTATCAGGGGGCGAACACTGAAGCTTTCTTT	CASSYQGANTEAFF
.	many	TRBJ2-7	TRBV28	TGTGCCAGCGTAGACTCAGCACACTACGAGCAGTACTTC	CASVDSAHYEQYF
.	many	TRBJ2-7	TRBV11-2	TGTGCCAGCAGCTCTAAATGGGGCCCCAGTTACGAGCAGTACTTC	CASSSKWGPSYEQYF
.	many	TRBJ1-1	TRBV30	TGTGCCTGGAGTGTACTTGGCAGGGCAAAGACTGAAGCTTTCTTT	CAWSVLGRAKTEAFF
.	many	TRBJ2-3	TRBV2	TGTGCCAGCAGACTGGGGAGAGATACGCAGTATTTT	CASRLGRDTQYF
TRBD2	many	TRBJ2-1	TRBV28	TGTGCCAGCAGTTTAGCGGGGGGGCTATATGAGCAGTTCTTC	CASSLAGGLYEQFF
.	many	TRBJ1-3	TRBV6-5	TGTGCCAGCAGCCGTGGACAGGGAAACACCATATATTTT	CASSRGQGNTIYF
.	many	TRBJ2-7	TRBV28	TGTGCCAGCTCCCCCTGGGAGACCTCCTACGAGCAGTACTTC	CASSPWETSYEQYF
.	many	TRBJ2-7	TRBV7-2	TGTGCCAGCAGCTCGCCGAGCTCCTACGAGCAGTACTTC	CASSSPSSYEQYF
.	many	TRBJ2-7	TRBV7-9	TGTGCCAGCAGCTCCGCGTATCGCGTGTACTTC	CASSSAYRVYF
TRBD2	many	TRBJ2-1	TRBV7-3	TGTGCCAGCAGTCCCGGGGGGAATGAGCAGTTCTTC	CASSPGGNEQFF
.	many	TRBJ2-7	TRBV4-1	TGCGCCAGCAGCCAAGTAGGAGCCCGCAATTGGCGCGAGCAGTACTTC	CASSQVGARNWREQYF
TRBD1	few	TRBJ2-5	TRBV4-3	TGCGCCAGCAGCCAAGAAGGCCATAGCACAGGGGACATGAGAGAGACCCAGTACTTC	CASSQEGHSTGDMRETQYF
.	many	TRBJ2-3	TRBV5-1	TGCGCCAGCAGCTTGGGAGTAGATACGCAGTATTTT	CASSLGVDTQYF
.	many	TRBJ1-2	TRBV10-3	TGTGCCATCAGTGAGTCGACGATCTGGAGCTATGGCTACACCTTC	CAISESTIWSYGYTF
TRBD1	many	TRBJ2-3	TRBV2	TGTGCCAGCAGTGGGGACAGGGGTTCCGCAGATACGCAGTATTTT	CASSGDRGSADTQYF
TRBD1	many	TRBJ1-2	TRBV29-1	TGCAGCGTTAGTGAAGGGGGCTTCTATGGCTACACCTTC	CSVSEGGFYGYTF
.	many	TRBJ1-5	TRBV29-1	TGCAGCGTTGTGACGGACTCGGGCAATCAGCCCCAGCATTTT	CSVVTDSGNQPQHF
.	many	TRBJ1-5	TRBV28	TGTGCCAGCAGACCAGGGGTGGGGGGCAATCAGCCCCAGCATTTT	CASRPGVGGNQPQHF
TRBD1	.	TRBJ1-1	TRBV6-5	TGTGCCAGCAGTTCTGACAGGGGGCAGGGTGAAGCTTTCTTT	CASSSDRGQGEAFF
TRBD1	few	TRBJ2-7	TRBV6-1	TGTGCCAGCAAGACGGGACAGTCTTCCTACGAGCAGTACTTC	CASKTGQSSYEQYF